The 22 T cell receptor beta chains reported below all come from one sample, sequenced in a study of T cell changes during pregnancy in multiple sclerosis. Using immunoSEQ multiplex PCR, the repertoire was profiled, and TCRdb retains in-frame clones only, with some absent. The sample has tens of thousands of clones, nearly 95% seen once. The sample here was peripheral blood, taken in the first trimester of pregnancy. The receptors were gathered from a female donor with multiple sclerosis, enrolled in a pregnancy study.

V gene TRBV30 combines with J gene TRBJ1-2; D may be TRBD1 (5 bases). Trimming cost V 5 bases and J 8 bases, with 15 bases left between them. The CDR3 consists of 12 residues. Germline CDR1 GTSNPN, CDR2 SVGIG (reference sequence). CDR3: CAWGPRTRGYTF. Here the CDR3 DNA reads TGTGCCTGGGGGCCGAGGACAAGGGGCTACACCTTC.

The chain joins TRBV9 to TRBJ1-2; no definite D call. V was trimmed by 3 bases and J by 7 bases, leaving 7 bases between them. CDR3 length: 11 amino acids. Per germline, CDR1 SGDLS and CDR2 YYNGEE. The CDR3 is CASSDSFGYTF. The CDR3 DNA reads TGTGCCAGCAGCGATTCTTTTGGCTACACCTTC.

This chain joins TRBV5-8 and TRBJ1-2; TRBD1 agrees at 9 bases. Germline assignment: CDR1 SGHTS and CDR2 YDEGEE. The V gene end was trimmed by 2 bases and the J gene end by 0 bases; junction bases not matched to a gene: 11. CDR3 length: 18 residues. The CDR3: CASSFIVGQGLSNYGYTF. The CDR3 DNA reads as TGTGCCAGCAGCTTCATTGTGGGACAGGGTCTTTCTAACTATGGCTACACCTTC.

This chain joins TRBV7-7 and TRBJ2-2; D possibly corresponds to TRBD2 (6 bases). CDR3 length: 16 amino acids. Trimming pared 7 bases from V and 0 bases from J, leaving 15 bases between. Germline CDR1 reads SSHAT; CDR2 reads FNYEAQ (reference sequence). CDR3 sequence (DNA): TGTGCCAGCACCTCAGTGGGAGGCGCGAACACCGGGGAGCTGTTTTTT. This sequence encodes CASTSVGGANTGELFF.

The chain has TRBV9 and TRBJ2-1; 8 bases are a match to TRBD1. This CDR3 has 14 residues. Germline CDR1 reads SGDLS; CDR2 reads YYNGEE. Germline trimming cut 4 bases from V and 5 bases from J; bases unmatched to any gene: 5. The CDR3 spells CASSPGTGDNEQFF. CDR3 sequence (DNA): TGTGCCAGCAGCCCGGGGACAGGAGACAATGAGCAGTTCTTC.

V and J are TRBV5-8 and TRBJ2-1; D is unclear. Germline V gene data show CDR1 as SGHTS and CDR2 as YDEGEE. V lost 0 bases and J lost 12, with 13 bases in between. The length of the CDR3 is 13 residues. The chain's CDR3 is CASSLELHSGQFF. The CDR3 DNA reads TGTGCCAGCAGCTTGGAGTTACACTCGGGGCAGTTCTTC.

CDR3 nucleotide sequence: TGTGCCAGCAGCTTAGTCGGACTTCTAGTATCGGACAATGAGCAGTTCTTC. This encodes CASSLVGLLVSDNEQFF. V usage is TRBV11-2 and J usage is TRBJ2-1, with D tentatively TRBD2 (5 bases). Germline loops: CDR1 SGHAT, CDR2 FQNNGV. The length of the CDR3 is 17 residues. Trimming left V 1 base short and J 5 bases short, with 18 bases between.

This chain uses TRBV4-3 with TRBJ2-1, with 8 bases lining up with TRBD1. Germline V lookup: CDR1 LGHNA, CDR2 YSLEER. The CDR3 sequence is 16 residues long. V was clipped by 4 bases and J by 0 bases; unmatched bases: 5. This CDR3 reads CASSRDRGYSYNEQFF. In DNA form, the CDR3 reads TGCGCCAGCAGCCGAGACAGGGGTTACTCCTACAATGAGCAGTTCTTC.

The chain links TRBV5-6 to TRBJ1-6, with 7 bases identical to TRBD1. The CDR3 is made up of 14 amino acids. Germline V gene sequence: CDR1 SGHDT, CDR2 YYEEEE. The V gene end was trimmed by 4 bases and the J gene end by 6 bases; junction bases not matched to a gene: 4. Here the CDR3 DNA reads TGTGCCAGCAGCCCGGGACAGATTAATTCACCCCTCCACTTT. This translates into CASSPGQINSPLHF.

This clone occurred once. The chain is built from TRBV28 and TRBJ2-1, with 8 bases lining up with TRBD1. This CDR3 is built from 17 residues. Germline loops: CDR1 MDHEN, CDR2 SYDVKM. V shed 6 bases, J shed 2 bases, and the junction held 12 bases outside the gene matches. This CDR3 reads CASRDDIDRGPYNEQFF. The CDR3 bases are TGTGCCAGCAGAGATGACATTGACAGGGGACCCTACAATGAGCAGTTCTTC.

The CDR3 is CAISEMGGNSPLHF. DNA of the CDR3: TGTGCCATCAGTGAGATGGGGGGTAATTCACCCCTCCACTTT. The chain couples TRBV10-3 to TRBJ1-6; a weak D match, TRBD1 (5 bases). Looked up from germline, CDR1 is ENHRY and CDR2 is SYGVKD. The CDR3 consists of 14 residues. Trimming left V 2 bases short and J 6 bases short, with 8 bases between.

The chain's CDR3 is CSASISDTQYF. For the CDR3, the DNA is TGCAGTGCTTCTATTTCCGATACGCAGTATTTT. This chain links TRBV20-1 with TRBJ2-3; D ambiguous. CDR1 is DFQATT, CDR2 SNEGSKA, per germline (reference sequence). Trimming pared 5 bases from V and 6 bases from J, leaving 9 bases between. This CDR3 spans 11 amino acids.

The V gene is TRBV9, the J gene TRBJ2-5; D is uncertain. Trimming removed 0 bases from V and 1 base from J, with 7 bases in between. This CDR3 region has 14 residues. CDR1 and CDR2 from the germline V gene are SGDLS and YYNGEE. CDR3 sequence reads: CASSVGAAQETQYF. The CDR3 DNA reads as TGTGCCAGCAGCGTAGGGGCAGCCCAAGAGACCCAGTACTTC.

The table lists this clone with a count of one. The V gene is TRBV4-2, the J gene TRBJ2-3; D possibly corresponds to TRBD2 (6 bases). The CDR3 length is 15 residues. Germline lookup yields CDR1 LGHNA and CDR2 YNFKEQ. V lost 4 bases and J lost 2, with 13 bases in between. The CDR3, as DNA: TGTGCCAGCAGCCCCAGACTAGACCCCACAGATACGCAGTATTTT. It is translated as CASSPRLDPTDTQYF.

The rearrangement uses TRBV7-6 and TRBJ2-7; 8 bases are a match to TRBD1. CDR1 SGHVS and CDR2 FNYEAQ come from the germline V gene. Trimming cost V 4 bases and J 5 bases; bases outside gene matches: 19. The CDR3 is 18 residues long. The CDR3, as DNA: TGTGCCAGCAGCTCCAGGGGGCTGGGTGGGCTAACAAAAGACGAGCAGTACTTC. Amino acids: CASSSRGLGGLTKDEQYF.

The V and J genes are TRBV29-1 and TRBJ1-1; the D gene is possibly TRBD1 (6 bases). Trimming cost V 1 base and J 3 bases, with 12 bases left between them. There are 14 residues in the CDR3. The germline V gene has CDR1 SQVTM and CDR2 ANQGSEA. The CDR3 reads CSVEVRGHDTEAFF. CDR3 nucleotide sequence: TGCAGCGTTGAAGTCAGGGGTCACGACACTGAAGCTTTCTTT.

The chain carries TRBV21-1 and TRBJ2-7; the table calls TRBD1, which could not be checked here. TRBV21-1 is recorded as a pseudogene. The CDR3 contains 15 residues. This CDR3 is CASSVQGLGSYEQYF. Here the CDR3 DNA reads TGTGCCAGCAGCGTACAGGGCCTAGGGTCCTACGAGCAGTACTTC.

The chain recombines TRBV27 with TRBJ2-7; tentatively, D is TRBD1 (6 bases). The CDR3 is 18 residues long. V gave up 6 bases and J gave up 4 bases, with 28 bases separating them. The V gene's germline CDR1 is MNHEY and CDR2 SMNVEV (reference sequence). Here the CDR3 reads CASRDTGSQYPNWYEQYF. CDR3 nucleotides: TGTGCCAGCAGGGACACAGGGTCCCAATACCCCAACTGGTACGAGCAGTACTTC.

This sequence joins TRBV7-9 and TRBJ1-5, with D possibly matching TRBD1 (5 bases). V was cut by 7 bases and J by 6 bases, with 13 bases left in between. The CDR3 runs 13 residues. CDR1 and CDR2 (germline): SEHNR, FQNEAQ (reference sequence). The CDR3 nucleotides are TGTGCCAGCACCCGGGGGTCCCGTCAGCCCCAGCATTTT. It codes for CASTRGSRQPQHF.

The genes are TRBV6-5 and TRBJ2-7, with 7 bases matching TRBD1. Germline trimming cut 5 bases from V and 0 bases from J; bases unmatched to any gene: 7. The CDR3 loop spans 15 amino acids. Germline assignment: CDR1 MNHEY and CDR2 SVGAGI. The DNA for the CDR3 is TGTGCCAGCAGTAACTACAGGGGCCACTCCTACGAGCAGTACTTC. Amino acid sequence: CASSNYRGHSYEQYF.

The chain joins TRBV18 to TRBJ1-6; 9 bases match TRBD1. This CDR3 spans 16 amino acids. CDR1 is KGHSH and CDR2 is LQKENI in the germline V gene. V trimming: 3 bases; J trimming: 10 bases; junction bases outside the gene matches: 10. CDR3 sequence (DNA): TGTGCCAGCTCACCCGGACAGGGGAAAGGAGGATCACCCCTCCACTTT. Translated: CASSPGQGKGGSPLHF.

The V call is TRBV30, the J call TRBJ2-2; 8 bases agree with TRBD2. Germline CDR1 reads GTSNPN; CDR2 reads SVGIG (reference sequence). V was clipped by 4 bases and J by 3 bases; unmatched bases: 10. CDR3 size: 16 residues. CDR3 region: CAWTPGRGGYTGELFF. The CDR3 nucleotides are TGTGCCTGGACCCCCGGCCGGGGGGGGTACACCGGGGAGCTGTTTTTT.